This T cell receptor (beta chain) is from a study of blood T cell repertoires in COVID-19. Study information: The United States, Italy and Spain provided the acute and convalescent COVID-19 samples.

Germline CDR1 DFQATT, CDR2 SNEGSKA (reference sequence). CDR3 length equals 11 residues. Authors' processing steps: Reference gene primer amplification yielded estimated nucleated cell counts. Repertoires were generated with immunoSEQ multiplex PCR, while TCRdb's copy carries only in-frame clones and drops some. V and J calls and clone size are as listed in that table; D and trimming were resolved from the DNA. The table includes approximately 270,000 clones, 70% to 85% detected once. In the case of this clone: Mismatch with germline at one junction end may stem from a read error.

The chain employs TRBV20-1 and TRBJ2-1, with TRBD2 matching over 15 bases. Sample: peripheral blood. This clonotype originated in a human donor with COVID-19, enrolled during active disease. The donor label of this sample is uncertain. In DNA form, the CDR3 reads TGCAGTGCCAATGGACTAGCGGGAGGGCTCTTC. Amino acids: CSANGLAGGLF.